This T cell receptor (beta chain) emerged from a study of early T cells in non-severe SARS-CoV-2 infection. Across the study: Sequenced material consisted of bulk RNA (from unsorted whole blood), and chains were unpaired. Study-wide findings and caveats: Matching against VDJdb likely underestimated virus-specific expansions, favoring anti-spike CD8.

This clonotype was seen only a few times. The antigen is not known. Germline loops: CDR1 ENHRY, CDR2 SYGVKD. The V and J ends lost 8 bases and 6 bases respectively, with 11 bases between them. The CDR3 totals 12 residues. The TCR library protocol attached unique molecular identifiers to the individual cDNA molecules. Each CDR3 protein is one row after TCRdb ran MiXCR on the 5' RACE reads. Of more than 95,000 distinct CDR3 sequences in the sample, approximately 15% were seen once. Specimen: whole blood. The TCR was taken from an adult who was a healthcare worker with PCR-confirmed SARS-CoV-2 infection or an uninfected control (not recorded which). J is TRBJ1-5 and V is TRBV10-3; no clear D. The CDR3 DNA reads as TGTGCCATCGGTGGAGGGAGTCAGCCCCAGCATTTT. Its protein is CAIGGGSQPQHF.